This TCR beta chain was obtained from a study of blood T cells in healthy people across ages. Alongside a J-beta primer mix, a sample-barcoded 5' primer served in a second PCR lasting about 6 to 12 cycles. Through a template-switch adaptor with 12 random nucleotides, each cDNA molecule received a tag. TCRdb re-derived calls from the 5' RACE reads in MiXCR, one entry per CDR3 protein. The sample contains about 1.4 million distinct CDR3 sequences, around 55% of which appear only once. Germline CDR1 reads ENHRY; CDR2 reads SYGVKD. Trimming took 8 bases from V and 5 from J; bases not matched to a gene: 8. The CDR3 spans 13 residues.

The TCR was taken from a young man in good health. Sample: blood. The V gene is TRBV10-3, the J gene TRBJ1-2; the match to TRBD1 covers 7 bases. CDR3 protein: CAIGTGTAYGYTF. The CDR3 coding sequence is TGTGCCATCGGTACCGGGACAGCGTATGGCTACACCTTC.